What follows are 15 T cell receptor beta chains derived from one specimen sequenced in a study of cytomegalovirus exposure and HLA in healthy donors. A multiplex PCR was run with 60 Vbeta primers and 13 Jbeta primers. Libraries were prepared by immunoSEQ multiplex PCR; TCRdb keeps only in-frame clonotypes and omits some of them. In the table there are some 150,000 clones, about four fifths of which are singletons. Sequences were obtained from PBMCs. Receptors originate from a man aged 25-45 years in good health and CMV-seronegative.

This clone was counted a few times. The chain combines TRBV21-1 with TRBJ1-4; TRBD1 reflects the table's D call only, with no check against the DNA. TRBV21-1 is a pseudogene segment. The CDR3 length is 19 residues. The CDR3 bases are TGTGCCAGCAGCAAACACCGGGACAGGGGGCAGGGTGGTAATGAAAAACTGTTTTTT. Residues: CASSKHRDRGQGGNEKLFF.

The gene calls are TRBV6-5 and TRBJ2-7; the D gene is possibly TRBD1 (5 bases). The CDR3 runs 13 residues. The V and J ends lost 8 bases and 2 bases respectively, with 13 bases between them. Germline V gene data show CDR1 as MNHEY and CDR2 as SVGAGI. CDR3 coding DNA: TGTGCCAGCCGGACACCGATTACCTACGAGCAGTACTTC. Protein sequence: CASRTPITYEQYF.

The CDR3 nucleotides read TGCGCCAGCAGCTTTCAGGAAGCGGGAGGGCTGGATGAGCAGTTCTTC. Protein sequence: CASSFQEAGGLDEQFF. The chain has TRBV5-1 and TRBJ2-1; 10 bases align to TRBD2. The V and J ends lost 2 bases and 8 bases, in that order; junction bases with no gene match: 10. In germline, CDR1 is SGHRS, CDR2 YFSETQ. The CDR3 is 16 residues long.

The chain couples TRBV7-9 to TRBJ2-7; 7 bases align to TRBD2. The germline gives CDR1 SEHNR, CDR2 FQNEAQ (reference sequence). There are 11 residues in the CDR3. Trimming at V came to 8 bases and at J to 5 bases, leaving 3 bases not matched to a gene. The CDR3 spells CASAGVNEQYF. In nucleotides, the CDR3 is TGTGCCAGCGCGGGAGTTAACGAGCAGTACTTC.

The rearrangement uses TRBV18 and TRBJ2-2, with D perhaps TRBD1 (6 bases). The CDR3 runs to 14 residues. With 3 bases removed from V and 5 bases from J, the gap between germline ends came to 10 bases. Germline V lookup: CDR1 KGHSH, CDR2 LQKENI. In DNA form, the CDR3 reads TGTGCCAGCTCACCTCGGACAGCTACCGGGGAGCTGTTTTTT. Translation: CASSPRTATGELFF.

V gene TRBV28 combines with J gene TRBJ1-1; D is perhaps TRBD1 (5 bases). Trimming took off 4 bases at V and 2 bases at J, with 11 bases between the two ends. This CDR3 has 14 amino acids. The germline CDR1 and CDR2 sequences are MDHEN and SYDVKM. This chain's CDR3 is CASSSRQSNTEAFF. DNA for the CDR3: TGTGCCAGCAGTTCCCGACAGTCCAACACTGAAGCTTTCTTT.

The chain links TRBV29-1 to TRBJ1-2; 7 nucleotides line up with TRBD1. Germline CDR1 reads SQVTM; CDR2 reads ANQGSEA. The CDR3 is 14 amino acids. Losses at the gene ends were 7 bases for V and 4 bases for J; bases not matched to a gene: 12. This CDR3 is CSAPDREVGYGYTF. Written as DNA, the CDR3 is TGCAGCGCTCCTGACAGGGAAGTTGGCTATGGCTACACCTTC. Drawing the rest from reference TRBV29-1 and TRBJ1-2, the complete variable domain is SAVISQKPSRDICQRGTSLTIQCQVDSQVTMMFWYRQQPGQSLTLIATANQGSEATYESGFVIDKFPISRPNLTFSTLTVSNMSPEDSSIYLCSAPDREVGYGYTFGSGTRLTVV.

This clone turned up a few times. The chain uses TRBV2 and TRBJ2-7; no definite D call. The CDR3 consists of 15 residues. Trimming shortened V by 7 bases and J by 0 bases, and 16 bases separated the two germline ends. Germline CDR1 is SNHLY and CDR2 is FYNNEI. The CDR3 nucleotides read TGTGCCAGCATTTTCAGGTCCCTCTCCTCCTACGAGCAGTACTTC. This translates into CASIFRSLSSYEQYF.

The chain links TRBV4-1 to TRBJ1-3; 7 nucleotides align to TRBD1. This CDR3 has 16 amino acids. CDR1 and CDR2 (germline): MGHRA, YSYEKL. Trimming removed 4 bases from V and 4 bases from J; junction bases left unmatched: 10. The CDR3 loop reads CASSPGGGSGGNTIYF. CDR3 sequence (DNA): TGCGCCAGCAGCCCTGGAGGGGGCTCGGGCGGAAACACCATATATTTT.

The chain recombines TRBV2 with TRBJ1-2, with D uncertain. Germline CDR1 reads SNHLY; CDR2 reads FYNNEI. The V end was cut by 3 bases, the J end by 4 bases, with 12 bases between. This CDR3 has 14 amino acids. DNA of the CDR3: TGTGCCAGCAGTGATTCCGGCGGAGGCTATGGCTACACCTTC. Amino acid sequence: CASSDSGGGYGYTF.

V usage is TRBV10-3 and J usage is TRBJ1-1; no reliable D call. Per germline, CDR1 ENHRY and CDR2 SYGVKD. Trimming stripped 0 bases from V and 0 bases from J, with 5 bases between. This CDR3 has 14 residues. DNA for the CDR3: TGTGCCATCAGTGAGTCTGAGTTGAACACTGAAGCTTTCTTT. This gives the protein CAISESELNTEAFF.

This clone was seen more than once but under ten times. J is TRBJ1-2 and V is TRBV5-6, with 7 bases fitting TRBD1. Germline V lookup: CDR1 SGHDT, CDR2 YYEEEE. The CDR3 has 14 amino acids. With V trimmed by 3 bases and J by 6 bases, 8 bases remained unmatched. The CDR3 DNA reads TGTGCCAGCAGCTACGGACAGGCGTACGATGGCTACACCTTC. This sequence encodes CASSYGQAYDGYTF.

The CDR3 loop is CASSLEVTGVADTQYF. CDR3 DNA sequence: TGCGCCAGCAGCTTGGAGGTAACGGGGGTTGCAGATACGCAGTATTTT. The chain has TRBV5-1 and TRBJ2-3, with D perhaps matching TRBD2 (6 bases). This CDR3 is 16 amino acids long. Between the trimmed V and J ends, which lost 0 bases and 4 bases, there was a span of 15 bases. Germline V gives CDR1 SGHRS, CDR2 YFSETQ.

The chain has TRBV29-1 and TRBJ1-2, with 9 nucleotides matching TRBD1. This CDR3 comprises 12 residues. Germline V gene lookup returns CDR1 SQVTM and CDR2 ANQGSEA. The J segment lost 7 bases and the V segment lost 6 bases, leaving 6 bases of the junction unmatched. For the CDR3, the DNA is TGCAGCGTCCCGTCGACAGGGGGTGGCTACACCTTC. This sequence encodes CSVPSTGGGYTF.

The table lists this clone with a few counts. This rearrangement joins TRBV5-1 to TRBJ2-1; 7 positions agree with TRBD1. Germline V gives CDR1 SGHRS, CDR2 YFSETQ. V dropped 4 bases and J dropped 4; count of bases not matched to a gene: 11. The length of the CDR3 is 16 residues. The CDR3 region has the DNA TGCGCCAGCAGCGCAGAACCGGGACAGTTTTACAATGAGCAGTTCTTC. As protein: CASSAEPGQFYNEQFF.